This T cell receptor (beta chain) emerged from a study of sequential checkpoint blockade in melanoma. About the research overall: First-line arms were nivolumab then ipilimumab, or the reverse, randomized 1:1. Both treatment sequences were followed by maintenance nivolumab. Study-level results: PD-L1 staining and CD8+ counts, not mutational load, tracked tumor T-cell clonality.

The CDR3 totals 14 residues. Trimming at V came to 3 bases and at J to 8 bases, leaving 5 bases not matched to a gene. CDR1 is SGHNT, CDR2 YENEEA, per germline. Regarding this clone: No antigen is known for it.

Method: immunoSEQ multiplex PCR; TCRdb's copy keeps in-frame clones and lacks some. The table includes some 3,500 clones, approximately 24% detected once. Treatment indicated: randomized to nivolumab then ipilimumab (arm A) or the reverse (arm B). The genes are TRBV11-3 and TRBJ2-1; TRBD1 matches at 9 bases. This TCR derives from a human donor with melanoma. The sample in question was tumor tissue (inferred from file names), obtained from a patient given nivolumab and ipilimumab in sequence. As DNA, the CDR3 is TGTGCCAGCAGCTTGGGACAGGGTTTCGATGAGCAGTTCTTC. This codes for CASSLGQGFDEQFF.